The 5 T cell receptor beta chains in this list originate from one sample, sequenced in a study of control samples from healthy donors and cancer patients. Repertoires were generated with immunoSEQ multiplex PCR, while TCRdb's copy carries only in-frame clones and drops some. The table includes around 150,000 clones, about 90% detected once. Sequencing input: blood. The receptor source for this set is a man aged 18 to 29 in good health.

The V gene is TRBV7-9, the J gene TRBJ2-7; D may be TRBD1 (6 bases). The germline gives CDR1 SEHNR, CDR2 FQNEAQ (reference sequence). The CDR3 covers 15 residues. Trimming stripped 5 bases from V and 0 bases from J, with 14 bases between. For the CDR3, the DNA is TGTGCCAGCAGCCAATTCGGACAGAGCTCCTACGAGCAGTACTTC. It encodes CASSQFGQSSYEQYF.

The chain carries TRBV15 and TRBJ2-1, with a weak D call TRBD2 (5 bases). This CDR3 spans 13 amino acids. V was shortened by 5 bases and J by 7 bases, with 12 bases between the two germline ends. CDR1 LNHNV and CDR2 YYDKDF come from the germline V gene (reference sequence). The CDR3 loop is CATSLLEKNEQFF. The CDR3 nucleotides read TGTGCCACCAGCTTACTAGAAAAGAATGAGCAGTTCTTC.

This rearrangement joins TRBV3-1 (or the pseudogene TRBV3-2) to TRBJ1-1; D unresolved. CDR3 size: 14 residues. Germline V gene sequence: CDR1 LGHDT, CDR2 YNNKEL (reference sequence). V gave up 4 bases and J gave up 6 bases, with 15 bases separating them. The CDR3 loop is CASSPLPLGAEAFF. The DNA of the CDR3 is TGTGCCAGCAGCCCCCTGCCGTTGGGCGCTGAAGCTTTCTTT.

The V and J genes are TRBV30 and TRBJ2-2; D may be TRBD1 or TRBD2 (5 bases each). Looked up from germline, CDR1 is GTSNPN and CDR2 is SVGIG (reference sequence). The ends were cut back, 5 bases at V and 0 bases at J, with 10 bases in the middle. The CDR3 has 14 amino acids. This CDR3 reads CAWRGPTNTGELFF. The CDR3 DNA sequence: TGTGCCTGGCGGGGACCCACGAACACCGGGGAGCTGTTTTTT.

The rearrangement links TRBV28 to TRBJ2-1; D gene uncertain. The CDR3 is 14 residues long. The germline V gene has CDR1 MDHEN and CDR2 SYDVKM. Trimming stripped 2 bases from V and 5 bases from J, with 10 bases between. Here the CDR3 reads CASSLRPTNNEQFF. CDR3 nucleotide sequence: TGTGCCAGCAGTTTAAGGCCTACCAACAATGAGCAGTTCTTC.